The 24 T cell receptor beta chains in this list originate from one sample, sequenced in a study of T cell responses to AZD1222 COVID-19 vaccine. The assay was immunoSEQ multiplex PCR, and TCRdb's table has in-frame clones only and misses some. The table has 150,000 to 200,000 clones, approximately 90% seen once. The sequences come from peripheral blood, collected on day 0 of AZD1222 vaccination. All receptors come from an adult in good health.

The rearrangement uses TRBV19 and TRBJ2-1, with 9 bases identical to TRBD2. V trimming: 1 base; J trimming: 7 bases; junction bases outside the gene matches: 5. The CDR3 extends over 15 amino acids. Germline CDR1 is LNHDA and CDR2 is SQIVND (reference sequence). CDR3 in amino acids: CASSIVLAGTNEQFF. In DNA form, the CDR3 reads TGTGCCAGTAGTATAGTCCTAGCGGGAACGAATGAGCAGTTCTTC.

The CDR3 spells CAWSSDTGNQPQHF. CDR3 sequence (DNA): TGTGCCTGGAGTTCCGACACCGGCAATCAGCCCCAGCATTTT. V is TRBV30 and J is TRBJ1-5, with D uncertain. The V gene's germline CDR1 is GTSNPN and CDR2 SVGIG (reference sequence). CDR3 size: 14 residues. V lost 2 bases, J lost 2 bases, and 10 bases lay in between.

The V call is TRBV5-4, the J call TRBJ2-3; TRBD2 agrees at 8 bases. Germline loops: CDR1 SGHNT, CDR2 YYREEE (reference sequence). This CDR3 has 14 residues. After removal of 5 bases from V and 0 bases from J, the junction contained 2 bases not matched to a gene. The CDR3 nucleotides are TGTGCCAGCAGAGAGCGGGAGAGCACAGATACGCAGTATTTT. It codes for CASRERESTDTQYF.

The V gene is TRBV7-8, the J gene TRBJ2-7; D not resolved. Germline V CDR1 and CDR2: SGHVS, FQNEAQ. Trimming removed 5 bases at V and 2 bases at J, with 19 bases between. The CDR3 is 16 residues long. The CDR3, as DNA: TGTGCCAGCAGCAAATACCGGGTGCCTGGGCCCTACGAGCAGTACTTC. Amino acids: CASSKYRVPGPYEQYF.

V and J are TRBV6-5 and TRBJ1-1; D gene unclear. The ends were cut back, 1 base at V and 1 base at J, with 10 bases in the middle. This CDR3 contains 15 residues. Germline assignment: CDR1 MNHEY and CDR2 SVGAGI. CDR3 sequence reads: CASSYYARTNTEAFF. The DNA of the CDR3 is TGTGCCAGCAGTTACTACGCCAGGACGAACACTGAAGCTTTCTTT.

The count of this clone is one. The chain links TRBV3-1 (or the pseudogene TRBV3-2) to TRBJ1-5; D may be TRBD1 (6 bases). The CDR3 consists of 15 residues. Trimming took 0 bases from V and 7 from J, leaving 13 bases between them. CDR1 LGHDT and CDR2 YNNKEL come from the germline V gene (reference sequence). The CDR3 here is CASSQDRDITQPQHF. The CDR3 DNA is TGTGCCAGCAGCCAAGATCGGGACATCACACAGCCCCAGCATTTT.

The chain uses TRBV6-6 and TRBJ2-7, with TRBD1 as a possible D gene (6 bases). V lost 4 bases and J 4 bases, leaving 11 bases between the germline ends. The CDR3 loop spans 13 amino acids. Germline V CDR1 and CDR2: MNHNY, SVGAGI (reference sequence). This chain's CDR3 is CASSLDSLYEQYF. The CDR3 DNA is TGTGCCAGCAGTTTGGACAGTTTGTACGAGCAGTACTTC.

V gene TRBV5-8 combines with J gene TRBJ2-1, with 8 positions matching TRBD2. The CDR3 length is 15 residues. After removal of 0 bases from V and 6 bases from J, the junction contained 5 bases not matched to a gene. Germline V gene data show CDR1 as SGHTS and CDR2 as YDEGEE. The CDR3 region has the DNA TGTGCCAGCAGCTTGGGCCGGGCGGGAGGCAATGAGCAGTTCTTC. This gives the protein CASSLGRAGGNEQFF.

On this clone: The junction and the germline gene differ at one end; a read error may be behind it. This rearrangement joins TRBV20-1 to TRBJ2-5; TRBD2 matches at 10 bases. The CDR3 loop spans 12 amino acids. Germline V gives CDR1 DFQATT, CDR2 SNEGSKA (reference sequence). CDR3 residues: CSASQRGTSVHF. Here the CDR3 DNA reads TGCAGTGCTAGTCAACGGGGGACTAGCGTACACTTC.

The chain employs TRBV12-3 or TRBV12-4 and TRBJ1-3, with 7 bases fitting TRBD1. The CDR3 sequence is 13 residues long. Trimming at V came to 1 base and at J to 7 bases, leaving 1 base not matched to a gene. CDR3 DNA sequence: TGTGCCAGCAGTTTAGAGGGGGCGAACACCATATATTTT. Translation gives CASSLEGANTIYF.

This chain links TRBV19 with TRBJ2-6; D might be TRBD1 or TRBD2, each matching 6 bases. V lost 6 bases to trimming and J lost 0 bases, with 12 bases between them. CDR1 and CDR2 (germline): LNHDA, SQIVND (reference sequence). This CDR3 region has 16 residues. CDR3 residues: CASRARGGSGANVLTF. The CDR3 region has the DNA TGTGCCAGTAGGGCCAGGGGAGGCTCTGGGGCCAACGTCCTGACTTTC.

This chain connects TRBV12-3 or TRBV12-4 to TRBJ2-1; D is ambiguous. Trimming stripped 6 bases from V and 8 bases from J, with 11 bases between. This CDR3 comprises 12 residues. The CDR3 sequence: CASRLLFYEQFF. CDR3 sequence (DNA): TGTGCCAGCAGACTCCTTTTTTATGAGCAGTTCTTC.

This sequence joins TRBV6-1 and TRBJ1-2; D remains unclear. With 4 bases removed from V and 0 bases from J, the gap between germline ends came to 15 bases. Germline V gene sequence: CDR1 MNHNS, CDR2 SASEGT. The CDR3 spans 16 residues. The CDR3 DNA is TGTGCCAGCAGTGGAGTCCTTTATTCGACTAACTATGGCTACACCTTC. As protein: CASSGVLYSTNYGYTF.

V gene TRBV7-2 combines with J gene TRBJ2-2; unclear D gene. V lost 3 bases, J lost 4 bases, and 12 bases lay in between. The germline gives CDR1 SGHTA, CDR2 FQGNSA. This CDR3 spans 15 amino acids. In DNA, the CDR3 is TGTGCCAGCAGCTTTATGGTCCTTGGCACCGGGGAGCTGTTTTTT. Amino acid sequence: CASSFMVLGTGELFF.

The count of this clone is one. The chain uses TRBV28 and TRBJ1-2; tentative D call: TRBD1 (5 bases). The CDR3 has 14 residues. V lost 4 bases, J lost 1 base, and 10 bases lay in between. Germline-derived CDR1 and CDR2 are MDHEN and SYDVKM. CDR3 sequence (DNA): TGTGCCAGCAGTTCGGGGACCTATAACTATGGCTACACCTTC. The encoded protein is CASSSGTYNYGYTF.

The chain combines TRBV19 with TRBJ1-2; maybe TRBD1 (5 bases). The ends were cut back, 8 bases at V and 2 bases at J, with 15 bases in the middle. Germline loops: CDR1 LNHDA, CDR2 SQIVND (reference sequence). This CDR3 region has 14 residues. CDR3: CASHTGRSNYGYTF. The CDR3 DNA reads as TGTGCCAGTCATACGGGACGGTCGAACTATGGCTACACCTTC. The full variable domain, its missing parts supplied by reference TRBV19 and TRBJ1-2, is DGGITQSPKYLFRKEGQNVTLSCEQNLNHDAMYWYRQDPGQGLRLIYYSQIVNDFQKGDIAEGYSVSREKKESFPLTVTSAQKNPTAFYLCASHTGRSNYGYTFGSGTRLTVV.

The CDR3 region is CAREGKDSGQGGYTF. CDR3 bases: TGTGCCCGAGAGGGTAAAGATTCAGGGCAGGGTGGCTACACCTTC. The rearrangement uses TRBV30 and TRBJ1-2; a possible D gene is TRBD1 (5 bases). This CDR3 is built from 15 residues. CDR1 and CDR2 (germline): GTSNPN, SVGIG (reference sequence). V was cut by 8 bases and J by 7 bases, with 26 bases left in between.

The J gene is TRBJ2-7, the V gene TRBV6-5, with a possible D match to TRBD2 (6 bases). V was pared by 7 bases and J by 4 bases, with 20 bases between. Per the germline V gene, CDR1 is MNHEY and CDR2 is SVGAGI. The length of the CDR3 is 15 residues. CDR3 loop: CASTPYRGAGYEQYF. The CDR3 bases are TGTGCCAGCACCCCCTATCGGGGCGCGGGATACGAGCAGTACTTC.

This sequence joins TRBV6-5 and TRBJ1-6; D perhaps matches TRBD1 (5 bases). This CDR3 comprises 15 residues. The V end lost 1 base, the J end lost 7 bases, and 11 bases lay between the germline ends. The germline CDR1 and CDR2 sequences are MNHEY and SVGAGI. CDR3 amino acids: CASSYFRPGNSPLHF. The DNA of the CDR3 is TGTGCCAGCAGTTACTTTCGGCCAGGGAATTCACCCCTCCACTTT.

This clone has more than one count but fewer than ten. This chain connects TRBV25-1 to TRBJ1-6, with D possibly matching TRBD1 (6 bases). Germline V gene sequence: CDR1 MGHDK, CDR2 SYGVNS. V was clipped by 7 bases and J by 10 bases, with 14 bases between them. There are 13 residues in the CDR3. The CDR3 DNA reads TGTGCCAGCACCCAGGGGTTTCGGTCACCCCTCCACTTT. Its protein is CASTQGFRSPLHF.

This clone has a single count. The chain uses TRBV18 and TRBJ2-7; D uncertain. This CDR3 comprises 13 residues. Deletions cut 4 bases from V and 4 bases from J, with 11 bases between. Germline values: CDR1 KGHSH, CDR2 LQKENI. In nucleotides, the CDR3 is TGTGCCAGCTCACTCATTGGCGATTACGAGCAGTACTTC. This translates into CASSLIGDYEQYF. Full variable domain (remainder filled in from reference TRBV18 and TRBJ2-7): NAGVMQNPRHLVRRRGQEARLRCSPMKGHSHVYWYRQLPEEGLKFMVYLQKENIIDESGMPKERFSAEFPKEGPSILRIQQVVRGDSAAYFCASSLIGDYEQYFGPGTRLTVT.

The chain links TRBV3-1 (or the pseudogene TRBV3-2) to TRBJ1-1; 10 bases are shared with TRBD1. J was trimmed by 4 bases and V by 6 bases; bases with no gene match: 11. CDR3 length equals 16 residues. The V gene's germline CDR1 is LGHDT and CDR2 YNNKEL (reference sequence). This chain's CDR3 is CASSLRDRGIGTEAFF. The CDR3 DNA follows: TGTGCCAGCAGTCTCCGGGACAGGGGAATTGGCACTGAAGCTTTCTTT.

This sequence joins TRBV4-1 and TRBJ1-6, with D perhaps matching TRBD1 (6 bases). The CDR3 is 18 residues long. From germline, CDR1 is MGHRA and CDR2 YSYEKL. V lost 0 bases to trimming and J lost 0 bases, with 12 bases between them. This chain's CDR3 is CASSQDGDTSSYNSPLHF. DNA of the CDR3: TGCGCCAGCAGCCAAGATGGGGACACCAGCTCCTATAATTCACCCCTCCACTTT.

The chain employs TRBV7-2 and TRBJ1-6; D remains unclear. The CDR3 consists of 15 residues. CDR1 and CDR2 (germline): SGHTA, FQGNSA. Between the trimmed V and J ends, which lost 9 bases and 5 bases, there was a span of 17 bases. CDR3 in amino acids: CASLRVGSNNSPLHF. The CDR3 bases are TGTGCCAGTCTTAGAGTTGGGTCGAATAATTCACCCCTCCACTTT. The complete variable domain, with remaining parts taken from reference TRBV7-2 and TRBJ1-6, reads GAGVSQSPSNKVTEKGKDVELRCDPISGHTALYWYRQSLGQGLEFLIYFQGNSAPDKSGLPSDRFSAERTGGSVSTLTIQRTQQEDSAVYLCASLRVGSNNSPLHFGNGTRLTVT.